Given below is one T cell receptor (beta chain) in context. The sample originates from a study of blood T cell repertoires in COVID-19. Study context: Some COVID-19 samples were acute and others convalescent; all came from the United States, Italy and Spain. Sample material is recorded as cDNA or gDNA derived from T cells, B-cell-depleted T cells, or PBMCs.

V lost 3 bases, J lost 4 bases, and 6 bases stayed unmatched. Germline loops: CDR1 SGHVS, CDR2 FQNEAQ. The CDR3 totals 16 residues. Study processing details: Quantification of nucleated cells was approximated via reference gene primer amplification. Sequencing used immunoSEQ multiplex PCR; TCRdb keeps in-frame clones, though not all of them. The D gene and trimming were derived from the DNA, and the V and J assignments and clone size from that table. Here the sample spans around 200,000 clones, about 88% being singletons. V is TRBV7-8 and J is TRBJ1-6; 7 nucleotides line up with TRBD1. What was sequenced was peripheral blood. This sequence originates from a young man with active or convalescent COVID-19. Here the CDR3 reads CASSFGDSRYNSPLHF. Written as DNA, the CDR3 is TGTGCCAGCAGCTTCGGGGACAGTCGTTATAATTCACCCCTCCACTTT.